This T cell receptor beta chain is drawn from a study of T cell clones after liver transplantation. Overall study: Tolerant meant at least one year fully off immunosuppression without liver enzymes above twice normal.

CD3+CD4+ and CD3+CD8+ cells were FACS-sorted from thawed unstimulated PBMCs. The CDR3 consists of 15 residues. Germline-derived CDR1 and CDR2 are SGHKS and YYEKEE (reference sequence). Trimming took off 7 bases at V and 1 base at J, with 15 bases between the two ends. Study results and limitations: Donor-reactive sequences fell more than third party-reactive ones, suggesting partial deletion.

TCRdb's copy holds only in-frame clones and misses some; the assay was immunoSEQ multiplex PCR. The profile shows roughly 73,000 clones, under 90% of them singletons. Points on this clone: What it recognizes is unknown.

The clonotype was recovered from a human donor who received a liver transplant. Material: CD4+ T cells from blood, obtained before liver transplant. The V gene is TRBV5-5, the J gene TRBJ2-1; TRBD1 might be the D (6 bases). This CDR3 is CASGYRVQSYNEQFF. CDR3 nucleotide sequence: TGTGCCAGCGGCTACAGGGTACAATCCTACAATGAGCAGTTCTTC.